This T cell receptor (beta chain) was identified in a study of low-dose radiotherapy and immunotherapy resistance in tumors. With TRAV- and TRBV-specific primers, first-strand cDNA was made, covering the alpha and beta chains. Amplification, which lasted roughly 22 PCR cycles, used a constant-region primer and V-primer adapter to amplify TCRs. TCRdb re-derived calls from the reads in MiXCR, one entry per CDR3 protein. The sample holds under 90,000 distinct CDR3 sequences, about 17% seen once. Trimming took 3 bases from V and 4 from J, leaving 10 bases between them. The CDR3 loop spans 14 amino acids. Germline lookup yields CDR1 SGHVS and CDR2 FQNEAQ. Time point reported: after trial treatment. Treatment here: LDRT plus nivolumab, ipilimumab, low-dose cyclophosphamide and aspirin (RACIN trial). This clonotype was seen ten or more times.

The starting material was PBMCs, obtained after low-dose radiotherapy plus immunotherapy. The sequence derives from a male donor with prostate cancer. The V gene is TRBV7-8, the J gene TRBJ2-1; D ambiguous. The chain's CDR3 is CASSLGGRYNEQFF. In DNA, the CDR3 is TGTGCCAGCAGCTTGGGCGGCAGATACAATGAGCAGTTCTTC.